A selection of T cell receptor beta chains follows, all from one sample in a study of blood T cell repertoires in COVID-19. Repertoires were generated with immunoSEQ multiplex PCR, while TCRdb's copy carries only in-frame clones and drops some. The data show fewer than 200,000 clones, about 89% seen once. Sequences were obtained from peripheral blood. Source of these receptors: a man younger than 35 who had recovered from COVID-19. The CDR3 runs from the conserved cysteine through the conserved F or W. A D gene is named only where the DNA matches it firmly. Some rows have no size entry. The others give once, few or many, or a class for an expanded clone.

TRBV19	few	TRBD2	TRBJ2-2	CASSTPGLAGTNTGELFF	TGTGCCAGTAGTACCCCGGGACTAGCGGGAACGAACACCGGGGAGCTGTTTTTT
TRBV11-2	once	TRBD1	TRBJ1-5	CASSGGQGGNQPQHF	TGTGCCAGCAGCGGCGGACAGGGAGGAAACCAGCCCCAGCATTTT
TRBV6-5	-	TRBD1	TRBJ2-7	CASSPDRVIYEQYF	TGTGCCAGCAGCCCCGACAGGGTAATATACGAGCAGTACTTC
TRBV4-1	few	TRBD2	TRBJ2-7	CASSERGLAGYEQYF	TGCGCCAGCAGCGAAAGGGGGCTAGCGGGGTACGAGCAGTACTTC
TRBV5-6	-	TRBD1	TRBJ1-1	CASSTDRVDTEAFF	TGTGCCAGCAGCACGGACAGGGTGGACACTGAAGCTTTCTTT
TRBV24-1	few	TRBD1	TRBJ1-1	CATSADPGQGPSSTEAFF	TGTGCCACCAGTGCGGACCCGGGACAGGGTCCCTCTAGCACTGAAGCTTTCTTT
TRBV6-1	-	TRBD2	TRBJ2-3	CASSEGTSGSVDTQYF	TGTGCCAGCAGTGAAGGGACTAGCGGGAGTGTAGATACGCAGTATTTT
TRBV7-9	-	TRBD1	TRBJ2-7	CASSSPDRDWYEQYF	TGTGCCAGCAGCTCCCCGGACAGGGATTGGTACGAGCAGTACTTC
TRBV3-1/TRBV3-2	-	TRBD2	TRBJ2-3	CASSQERSYGTSGRWNTQYF	TGTGCCAGCAGCCAAGAGAGATCTTACGGGACTAGCGGGAGGTGGAATACGCAGTATTTT
TRBV3-1/TRBV3-2	-	TRBD1	TRBJ2-5	CASSYGQGGETQYF	TGTGCCAGCAGCTACGGACAGGGCGGAGAGACCCAGTACTTC
TRBV3-1/TRBV3-2	-	-	TRBJ2-5	CASSQERRDWTQYF	TGTGCCAGCAGCCAAGAGAGGCGGGATTGGACCCAGTACTTC
TRBV4-1	-	-	TRBJ2-7	CASSQHNEQYF	TGCGCCAGCAGCCAACACAACGAGCAGTACTTC
TRBV5-1	-	TRBD1	TRBJ2-3	CASSYYDRAVSTDTQYF	TGCGCCAGCAGCTACTATGACAGGGCCGTCAGCACAGATACGCAGTATTTT
TRBV6-2/TRBV6-3	-	-	TRBJ2-7	CASSYAGLAYEQYF	TGTGCCAGCAGTTATGCGGGGTTAGCCTACGAGCAGTACTTC
TRBV4-3	once	TRBD2	TRBJ2-5	CASSQDVGTSGTGTQYF	TGCGCCAGCAGCCAAGATGTTGGGACTAGCGGGACAGGGACCCAGTACTTC
TRBV4-3	-	-	TRBJ2-6	CASSHRDASGANVLTF	TGCGCCAGCAGCCACCGCGATGCCTCTGGGGCCAACGTCCTGACTTTC
TRBV4-3	-	TRBD2	TRBJ2-2	CASSQDRWREVGGELFF	TGCGCCAGCAGCCAGGACCGGTGGCGGGAGGTTGGCGGGGAGCTGTTTTTT
TRBV5-4	-	TRBD2	TRBJ2-3	CASSTRGLAGTDTQYF	TGTGCCAGCAGCACCCGAGGACTAGCGGGAACAGATACGCAGTATTTT
TRBV19	-	TRBD1	TRBJ1-2	CASSPTGADYGYTF	TGTGCCAGTAGCCCGACAGGGGCTGACTATGGCTACACCTTC
TRBV7-9	-	-	TRBJ1-5	CASSPGGDYQPQHF	TGTGCCAGCAGCCCAGGCGGGGATTATCAGCCCCAGCATTTT
TRBV5-1	-	TRBD1	TRBJ2-2	CASSSGTANTGELFF	TGCGCCAGCAGCTCGGGGACAGCGAACACCGGGGAGCTGTTTTTT
TRBV23-1	-	-	TRBJ2-3	CASSRTGVCTQYF	TGCGCCAGCAGTCGGACCGGGGTTTGTACGCAGTATTTT
TRBV25-1	-	TRBD1	TRBJ1-6	CASSSTGGLNSPLHF	TGTGCCAGCTCATCGACAGGGGGCCTTAATTCACCCCTCCACTTT
TRBV30	-	-	TRBJ2-7	CALKGQQIHEQYF	TGTGCCTTGAAGGGACAACAAATCCACGAGCAGTACTTC
TRBV9	-	-	TRBJ2-1	CASSVVGGNDEQFF	TGTGCCAGCAGCGTAGTAGGAGGGAACGATGAGCAGTTCTTC
TRBV12-1	once	-	TRBJ2-5	CASSRPQGKGPKETQYF	TGTGCCAGCAGCCGCCCCCAGGGGAAGGGACCAAAAGAGACCCAGTACTTC
TRBV28	-	-	TRBJ1-3	CASTPVRVGSGNTIYF	TGTGCCAGCACCCCCGTGAGGGTAGGCTCTGGAAACACCATATATTTT
TRBV24-1	-	-	TRBJ1-1	CATSDPGSENTEAFF	TGTGCCACCAGTGATCCGGGATCGGAGAACACTGAAGCTTTCTTT